This TCR beta chain is from a study of neurological immune-mediated disorders (dated by TCRdb to the late 2010s). Background on the whole study: Among the 34 multiple sclerosis patients, relapsing-remitting MS was present in some 30 and secondary progressive MS was present in 3. Using UMI-based sequencing, the study compared peripheral blood TCR-beta repertoires from patients with HTLV-I-associated myelopathy (HAM/TSP), patients with multiple sclerosis, and healthy controls. The 90 to 120 TCR-beta libraries covered PBMC samples along with longitudinal samples, technical triplicates, and paired sorted CD4+ and CD8+ T-cell subsets. The cohort comprised around 70 subjects: some 15 HAM/TSP patients, approximately 34 multiple sclerosis patients and around 20 healthy controls. General findings and caveats noted by the study authors: The MS cluster was not associated with any clinical or MRI features, and the authors stated that larger cohorts are needed. TCR clonal expansion was greatest in HAM/TSP patients and smallest in MS patients, who ranked below even healthy controls. No identical CDR3 amino acid sequences were shared among expanded clones across subjects, suggesting private TCR-beta repertoires in all groups. Phylogenetic analysis grouped repertoires from 18 of 34 MS patients into a cluster of related CDR3 sequences, suggesting a possible repertoire-level signature.

Germline trimming: 5 bases from V, 0 bases from J; junction bases outside gene matches: 8. From its cysteine to its phenylalanine, the CDR3 spans 16 amino acids. Only CDR3 DNA remains: 48 bases, in frame from the first base. CDR1 and CDR2 are read off the germline V gene (reference sequence) as SGHAT and FQDESV. For unsorted PBMC libraries, 2 million PBMCs were used after storage in RNAlater at -80 degrees C until RNA extraction. The multiple sclerosis patients were enrolled in a US clinical protocol that used magnetic resonance imaging to evaluate disease progression. PBMCs were separated from peripheral blood using Ficoll-Hypaque density gradient centrifugation and then cryopreserved in liquid nitrogen. cDNA was synthesized by template-switch 5'RACE using a primer carrying a 10-nucleotide random unique molecular identifier by which each TCR transcript was tagged. Every sequencing run yielded over 180 million TCR-beta sequences covering 15-18 subjects. Total RNA was extracted with the RNeasy kit. The KAPA Real-time Library Amplification kit was used to amplify TCR-beta VDJ regions with primers targeting the TCR constant region and the 5'RACE anchor. Sample indexes and Illumina adaptors were added in a first PCR, after which library yield was increased in a second PCR. After Ampure bead purification, the TCR product of roughly 650 bp was size-selected on a 2% E-gel SizeSelection system. Library quality was checked on a Bioanalyzer, concentration was measured with Qubit, and libraries were quantified with the Kapa Library Quantification kit before pooling. Libraries were sequenced paired-end 2 x 150 bp on an Illumina HiSeq 2500. To increase sequence diversity, about 24-32% phiX was spiked into each library pool. The paper's data handling went like this. Quality-filtered reads were processed with the UMI-based MiGEC pipeline, and over 75% of raw TCR sequences were removed by the MiGEC pipeline during error correction. IMGT germline references were used for aligning VDJ genes, and each clonotype was defined as a unique CDR3 amino acid sequence together with its V-J genes. Clonal expansion, Shannon diversity and CDR3 relatedness (CalcPairwiseDistances, ClusterSamples) were evaluated with VDJtools, and phylogenetic trees were built with CLCbio workbench. Expanded clones were defined as having at least 8 unique UMIs, based on coefficient-of-variation modelling across technical triplicates. TCRdb reprocessed the public reads (quality trimming at Q25 with fastp, clone calling with MiXCR) and kept in-frame beta chains. Rows matching on CDR3 protein sequence are summarized as one entry with the most common DNA and genes. The V and J calls come from TCRdb's annotation, not from the publication. The table for this sample lists under 90,000 distinct CDR3 sequences; roughly 3.5% of them were counted only once. The ten largest clones represent about 3% of the sample.

This clonotype was detected ten times or more. What this receptor recognizes is not known. No qualities accompany the bases; no much larger clone lies one base away. This receptor chain uses TRBV11-1 and TRBJ2-3; 7 of the junction bases match TRBD1. The sequenced material came from PBMCs. This TCR was recovered from a woman in her forties or fifties with multiple sclerosis. The DNA is as follows: TGTGCCAGCAGCCCACCGACAGGGCCTAGCACAGATACGCAGTATTTT. This translates into CASSPPTGPSTDTQYF.